This T cell receptor (beta chain) derives from a study of T cells in Graves' hyperthyroidism and ophthalmopathy. In its sample, this clonotype was seen a few times. Authors of the study amplified TCR beta CDR3 regions from RNA transcripts. HTBI primers drove first-round RT-PCR of the TCR CDR3. TCRdb recomputed calls from the multiplex PCR reads with MiXCR, one row per CDR3 protein. The data contain some 400,000 distinct CDR3 sequences, approximately 19% of them seen just once; the ten biggest clones take up roughly 3.5%. V gave up 7 bases and J gave up 8 bases, with 12 bases separating them. The CDR3 covers 12 residues. Germline values: CDR1 MGHDK, CDR2 SYGVNS.

This rearrangement joins TRBV25-1 to TRBJ2-4, with D possibly matching TRBD1 (5 bases). The clonotype was recovered from a woman aged 18-30 years with Graves' hyperthyroidism. Sequencing input: blood. CDR3 loop: CASIAGIHIQYF. The CDR3 nucleotides are TGTGCCAGCATAGCAGGGATTCACATTCAGTACTTC. Using reference TRBV25-1 and TRBJ2-4 for the parts outside the CDR3, the full variable domain is EADIYQTPRYLVIGTGKKITLECSQTMGHDKMYWYQQDPGMELHLIHYSYGVNSTEKGDLSSESTVSRIRTEHFPLTLESARPSHTSQYLCASIAGIHIQYFGAGTRLSVL.